This entry concerns a single T cell receptor (beta chain). Its antigen is still unknown. This specimen comes from a study of shared clonotypes between healthy human individuals. Produced via immunoSEQ multiplex PCR; TCRdb's table is partial and in-frame only. This table has about 800,000 clones, 96% appearing once. Germline trimming cut 2 bases from V and 2 bases from J; bases unmatched to any gene: 7. The CDR3 is 17 amino acids. CDR1 is SGHTA and CDR2 is FQGTGA in the germline V gene. Notes on the study in general: Naive CD4 clonotype sharing across several donors was approximately 5%.

Positive CCR7 selection of CD45RO-negative cells yielded the naive CD8 cells, and terminally differentiated effector memory CD45RA+ cells were excluded. The receptor was isolated from a man younger than 45 in good health. The chain combines TRBV7-3 with TRBJ2-5; the match to TRBD1 covers 11 bases. The sequencing sample was made of naive CD8+ T cells sorted from blood. Here the CDR3 reads CASSLPLGTGGQETQYF. For the CDR3, the DNA is TGTGCCAGCAGCTTACCCCTCGGGACAGGGGGTCAAGAGACCCAGTACTTC.